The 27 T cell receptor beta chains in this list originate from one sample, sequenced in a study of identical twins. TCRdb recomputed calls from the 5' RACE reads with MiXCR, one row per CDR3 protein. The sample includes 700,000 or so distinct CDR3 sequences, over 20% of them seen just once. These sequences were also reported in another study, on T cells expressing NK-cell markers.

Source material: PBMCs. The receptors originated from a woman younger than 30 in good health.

The CDR3 spells CASSLDGTHLYEQYF. The CDR3, as DNA: TGCGCCAGCAGCTTGGACGGGACTCATCTCTACGAGCAGTACTTC. The chain employs TRBV5-1 and TRBJ2-7, with D possibly matching TRBD2 (6 bases). V was shortened by 0 bases and J by 3 bases, with 13 bases between the two germline ends. CDR1 SGHRS and CDR2 YFSETQ come from the germline V gene. This CDR3 is built from 15 residues.

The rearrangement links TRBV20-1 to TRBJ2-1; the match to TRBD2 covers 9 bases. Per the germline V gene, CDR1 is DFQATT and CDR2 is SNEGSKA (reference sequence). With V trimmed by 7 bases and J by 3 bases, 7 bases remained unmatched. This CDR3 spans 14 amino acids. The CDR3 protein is CSEEISGSYNEQFF. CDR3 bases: TGCAGTGAGGAGATTAGCGGGAGCTACAATGAGCAGTTCTTC.

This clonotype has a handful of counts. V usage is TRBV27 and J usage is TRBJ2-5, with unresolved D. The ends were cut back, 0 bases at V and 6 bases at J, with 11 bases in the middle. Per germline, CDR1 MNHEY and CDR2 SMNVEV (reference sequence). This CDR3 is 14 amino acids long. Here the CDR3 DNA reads TGTGCCAGCAGTTTATCCACCTCGGCGAAGACCCAGTACTTC. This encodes CASSLSTSAKTQYF.

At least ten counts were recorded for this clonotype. The CDR3 nucleotides are TGTGCCAGCAGTGAATATCGCGGGGTTACTGAAGCTTTCTTT. It codes for CASSEYRGVTEAFF. The chain combines TRBV25-1 with TRBJ1-1, with D unclear. The CDR3 loop spans 14 amino acids. Germline V gene sequence: CDR1 MGHDK, CDR2 SYGVNS. Between the trimmed V and J ends, which lost 0 bases and 5 bases, there was a span of 10 bases. Variable domain in full (rest from reference TRBV25-1 and TRBJ1-1): EADIYQTPRYLVIGTGKKITLECSQTMGHDKMYWYQQDPGMELHLIHYSYGVNSTEKGDLSSESTVSRIRTEHFPLTLESARPSHTSQYLCASSEYRGVTEAFFGQGTRLTVV.

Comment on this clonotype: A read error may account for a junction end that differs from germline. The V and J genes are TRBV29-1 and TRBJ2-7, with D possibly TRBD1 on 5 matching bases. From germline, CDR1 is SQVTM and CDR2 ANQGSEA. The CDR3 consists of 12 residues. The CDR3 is CSVNQGSYEHYF. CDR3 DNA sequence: TGCAGCGTTAATCAGGGCTCCTACGAGCATTACTTC.

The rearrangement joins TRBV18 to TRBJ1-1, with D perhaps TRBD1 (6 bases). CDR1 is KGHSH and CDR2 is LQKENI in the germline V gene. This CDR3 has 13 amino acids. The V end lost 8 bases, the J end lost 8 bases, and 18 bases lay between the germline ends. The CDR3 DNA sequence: TGTGCCAGCACTAACGGACAGTTGGTAGAAGCTTTCTTT. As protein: CASTNGQLVEAFF. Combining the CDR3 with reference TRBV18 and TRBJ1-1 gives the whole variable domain NAGVMQNPRHLVRRRGQEARLRCSPMKGHSHVYWYRQLPEEGLKFMVYLQKENIIDESGMPKERFSAEFPKEGPSILRIQQVVRGDSAAYFCASTNGQLVEAFFGQGTRLTVV.

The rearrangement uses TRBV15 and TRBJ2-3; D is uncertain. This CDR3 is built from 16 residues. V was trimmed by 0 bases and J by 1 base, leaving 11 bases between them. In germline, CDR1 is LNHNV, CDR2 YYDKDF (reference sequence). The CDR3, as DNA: TGTGCCACCAGCAGAGATATCGGACGGGGCACAGATACGCAGTATTTT. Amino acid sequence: CATSRDIGRGTDTQYF.

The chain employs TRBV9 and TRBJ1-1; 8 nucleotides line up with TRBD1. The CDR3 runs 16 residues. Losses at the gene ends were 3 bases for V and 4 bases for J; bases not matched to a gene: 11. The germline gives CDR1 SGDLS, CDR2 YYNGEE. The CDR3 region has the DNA TGTGCCAGCAGCGGAGCGACAGGGGCCCAGAGCACTGAAGCTTTCTTT. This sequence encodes CASSGATGAQSTEAFF.

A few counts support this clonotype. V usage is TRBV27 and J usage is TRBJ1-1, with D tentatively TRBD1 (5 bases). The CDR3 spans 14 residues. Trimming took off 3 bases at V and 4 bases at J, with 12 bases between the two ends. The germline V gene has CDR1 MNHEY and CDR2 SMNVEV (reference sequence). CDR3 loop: CASSFRGTGTEAFF. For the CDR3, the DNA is TGTGCCAGCAGTTTTCGGGGGACGGGCACTGAAGCTTTCTTT.

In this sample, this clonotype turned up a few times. The DNA of the CDR3 is TGTGCCAGCAGTTATTTTTTAGCGGGAACCTCCTACAATGAGCAGTTCTTC. This codes for CASSYFLAGTSYNEQFF. This chain uses TRBV12-3 or TRBV12-4 with TRBJ2-1, with 8 bases aligning to TRBD2. This CDR3 region has 17 residues. The J segment lost 0 bases and the V segment lost 4 bases, leaving 8 bases of the junction unmatched.

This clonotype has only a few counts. CDR3: CASSRQGARWVTQYF. CDR3 nucleotide sequence: TGTGCCAGCAGCCGACAGGGGGCGCGGTGGGTTACGCAGTATTTT. The V call is TRBV12-3 or TRBV12-4, the J call TRBJ2-3; the match to TRBD1 covers 10 bases. With 6 bases clipped from V and 8 bases from J, the junction kept 11 bases outside the gene matches. The CDR3 runs to 15 residues.

The CDR3 DNA reads as TGCAGTGCTAGGGACACTCAGTTGGCCCAGTACTTC. Translation gives CSARDTQLAQYF. The chain employs TRBV20-1 and TRBJ2-5, with D tentatively TRBD1 (5 bases). V was clipped by 3 bases and J by 9 bases, with 14 bases between them. Germline CDR1 reads DFQATT; CDR2 reads SNEGSKA (reference sequence). The CDR3 spans 12 residues.

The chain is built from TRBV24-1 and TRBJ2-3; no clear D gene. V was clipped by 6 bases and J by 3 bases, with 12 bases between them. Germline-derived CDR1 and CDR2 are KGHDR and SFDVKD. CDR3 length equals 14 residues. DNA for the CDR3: TGTGCCACCAGTTCCCCAGCAGCGACAGATACGCAGTATTTT. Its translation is CATSSPAATDTQYF.

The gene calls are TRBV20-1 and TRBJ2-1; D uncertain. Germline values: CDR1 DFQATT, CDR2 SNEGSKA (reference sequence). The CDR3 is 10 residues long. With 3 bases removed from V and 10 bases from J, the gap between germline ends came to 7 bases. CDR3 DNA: TGCAGTGCTAGGGGCCCCGAGCAGTTCTTC. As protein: CSARGPEQFF.

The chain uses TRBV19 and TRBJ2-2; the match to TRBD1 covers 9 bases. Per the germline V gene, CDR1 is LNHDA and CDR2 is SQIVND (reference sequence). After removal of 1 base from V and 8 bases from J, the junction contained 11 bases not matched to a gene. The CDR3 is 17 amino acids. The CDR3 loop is CASSIGLNRGRLGELFF. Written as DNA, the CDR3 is TGTGCCAGTAGTATAGGCCTTAACAGGGGGCGCCTTGGGGAGCTGTTTTTT.

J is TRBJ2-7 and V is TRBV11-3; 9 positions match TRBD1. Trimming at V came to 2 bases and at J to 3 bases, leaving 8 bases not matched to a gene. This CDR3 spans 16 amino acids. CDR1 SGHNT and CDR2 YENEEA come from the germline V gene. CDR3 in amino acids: CASSLRGTGKIYEQYF. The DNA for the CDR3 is TGTGCCAGCAGCTTAAGAGGGACAGGGAAGATCTACGAGCAGTACTTC.

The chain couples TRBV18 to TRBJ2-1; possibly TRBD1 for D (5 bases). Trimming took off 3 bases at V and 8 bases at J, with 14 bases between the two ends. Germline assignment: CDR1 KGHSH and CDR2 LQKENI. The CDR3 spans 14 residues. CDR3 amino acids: CASSPTALSDEQFF. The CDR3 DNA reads TGTGCCAGCTCACCGACAGCCCTGAGCGATGAGCAGTTCTTC.

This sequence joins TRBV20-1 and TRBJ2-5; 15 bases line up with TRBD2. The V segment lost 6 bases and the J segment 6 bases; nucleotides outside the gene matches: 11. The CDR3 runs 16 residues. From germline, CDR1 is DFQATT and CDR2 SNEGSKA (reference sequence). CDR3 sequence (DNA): TGCAGTGCCCCTGGACTAGCGGGAGGGCGCGAAAAGACCCAGTACTTC. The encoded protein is CSAPGLAGGREKTQYF.

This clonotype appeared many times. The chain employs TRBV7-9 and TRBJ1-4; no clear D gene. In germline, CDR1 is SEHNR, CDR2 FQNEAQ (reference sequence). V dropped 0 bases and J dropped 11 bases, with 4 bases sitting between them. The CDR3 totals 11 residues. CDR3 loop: CASSLAGKLFF. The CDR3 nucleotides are TGTGCCAGCAGCTTAGCCGGGAAACTGTTTTTT.

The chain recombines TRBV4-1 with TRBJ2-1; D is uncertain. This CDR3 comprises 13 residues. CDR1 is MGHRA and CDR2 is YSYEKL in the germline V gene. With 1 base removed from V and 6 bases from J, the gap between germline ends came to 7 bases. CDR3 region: CASSQALSNEQFF. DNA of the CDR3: TGCGCCAGCAGCCAAGCCCTTAGCAATGAGCAGTTCTTC.

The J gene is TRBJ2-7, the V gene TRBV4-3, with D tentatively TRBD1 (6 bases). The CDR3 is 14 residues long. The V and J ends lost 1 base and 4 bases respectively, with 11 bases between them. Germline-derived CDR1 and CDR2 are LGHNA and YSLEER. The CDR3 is CASSQVRTAYEQYF. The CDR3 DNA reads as TGCGCCAGCAGCCAAGTTAGGACAGCATACGAGCAGTACTTC.

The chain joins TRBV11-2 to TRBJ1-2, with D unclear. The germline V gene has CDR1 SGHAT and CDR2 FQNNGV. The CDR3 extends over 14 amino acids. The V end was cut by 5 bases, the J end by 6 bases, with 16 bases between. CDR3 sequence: CASSLGPGIDGYTF. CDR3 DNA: TGTGCCAGCAGCCTAGGGCCCGGGATCGATGGCTACACCTTC. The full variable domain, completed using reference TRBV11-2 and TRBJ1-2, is EAGVAQSPRYKIIEKRQSVAFWCNPISGHATLYWYQQILGQGPKLLIQFQNNGVVDDSQLPKDRFSAERLKGVDSTLKIQPAKLEDSAVYLCASSLGPGIDGYTFGSGTRLTVV.

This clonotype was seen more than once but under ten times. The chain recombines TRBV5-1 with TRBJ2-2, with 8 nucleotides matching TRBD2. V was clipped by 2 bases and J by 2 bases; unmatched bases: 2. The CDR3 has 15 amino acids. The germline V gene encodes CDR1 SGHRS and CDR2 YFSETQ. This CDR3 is CASSFTSGNTGELFF. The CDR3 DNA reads TGCGCCAGCAGCTTTACTAGCGGAAACACCGGGGAGCTGTTTTTT.

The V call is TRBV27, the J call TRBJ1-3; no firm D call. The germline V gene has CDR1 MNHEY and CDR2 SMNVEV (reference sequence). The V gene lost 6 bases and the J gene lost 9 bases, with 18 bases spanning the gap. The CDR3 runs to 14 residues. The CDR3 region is CASRGGYRRATIYF. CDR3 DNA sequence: TGTGCCAGCAGGGGAGGGTACCGTCGGGCCACCATATATTTT.

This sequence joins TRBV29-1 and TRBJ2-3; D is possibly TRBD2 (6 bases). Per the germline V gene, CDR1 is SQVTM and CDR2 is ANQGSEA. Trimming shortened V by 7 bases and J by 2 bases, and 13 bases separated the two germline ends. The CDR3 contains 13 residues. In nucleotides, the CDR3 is TGCAGCGCCACGGCGGGGATCACAGATACGCAGTATTTT. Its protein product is CSATAGITDTQYF.

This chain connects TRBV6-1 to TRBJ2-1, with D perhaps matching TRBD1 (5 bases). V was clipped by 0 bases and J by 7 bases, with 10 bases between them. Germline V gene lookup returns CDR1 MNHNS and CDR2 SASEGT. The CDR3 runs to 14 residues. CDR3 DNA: TGTGCCAGCAGTGAAGCATCAGGGCCGAATGAGCAGTTCTTC. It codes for CASSEASGPNEQFF.

CDR3 residues: CASRKDRVYNEQFF. DNA for the CDR3: TGTGCCAGCAGAAAGGACAGGGTCTACAATGAGCAGTTCTTC. The V gene is TRBV7-9, the J gene TRBJ2-1; 8 bases are shared with TRBD1. With 6 bases clipped from V and 3 bases from J, the junction kept 4 bases outside the gene matches. Germline lookup yields CDR1 SEHNR and CDR2 FQNEAQ (reference sequence). CDR3 length: 14 residues.